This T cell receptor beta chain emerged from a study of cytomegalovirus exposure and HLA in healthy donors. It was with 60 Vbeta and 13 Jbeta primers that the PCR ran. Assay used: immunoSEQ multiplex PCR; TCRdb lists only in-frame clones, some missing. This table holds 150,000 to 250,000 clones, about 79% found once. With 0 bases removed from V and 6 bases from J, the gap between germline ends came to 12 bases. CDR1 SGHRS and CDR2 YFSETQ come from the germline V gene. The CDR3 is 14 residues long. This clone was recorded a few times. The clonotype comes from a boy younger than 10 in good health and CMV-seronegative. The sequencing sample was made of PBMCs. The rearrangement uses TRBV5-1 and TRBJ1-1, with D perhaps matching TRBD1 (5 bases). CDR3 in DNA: TGCGCCAGCAGCTTGGAGGGGTTCAAGGCTGAAGCTTTCTTT. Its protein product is CASSLEGFKAEAFF.